A single sample gave rise to the 2 T cell receptor delta chains below, sequenced in a study of gamma-delta chains in newborns, infants, children. TCRdb re-called the reads using CATT. The repertoire holds 9,500 to 13,000 delta-chain clones, with about 3.5% as singletons. Sequencing was carried out using blood. The receptors come from a child who was a newborn, infant or young child, either healthy, febrile or measles-vaccinated (not recorded which).

By share, this clone ranks as medium-sized (0.01 to 0.1%). This chain connects TRDV2 to TRDJ1, with TRDD2 as a possible D gene (5 bases). Germline-derived CDR1 and CDR2 are GEAIGNYY and EKD. Trimming pared 0 bases from V and 1 base from J, leaving 20 bases between. This CDR3 spans 18 amino acids. CDR3 residues: CACDTMPGPTRPTDKLIF. In nucleotides, the CDR3 is TGTGCCTGTGACACCATGCCGGGGCCTACGAGACCCACCGATAAACTCATCTTT.

By share, this clone ranks as medium-sized. This CDR3 is also generated by other DNA sequences in the sample. This sequence joins TRDV2 and TRDJ1; TRDD3 matches at 7 bases. CDR3 length: 16 amino acids. Germline V lookup: CDR1 GEAIGNYY, CDR2 EKD. The V and J ends lost 0 bases and 0 bases, in that order; junction bases with no gene match: 6. The CDR3 protein is CACDTVGGTYTDKLIF. The DNA for the CDR3 is TGTGCCTGTGACACCGTTGGGGGAACGTACACCGATAAACTCATCTTT.